The subject of this entry is one T cell receptor (beta chain). Its matching antigen is unknown. The sample comes from a study of post-analysis software for immune sequencing data. Study overall: In terms of disease course, relapsing-remitting, secondary progressive and progressive-relapsing multiple sclerosis were included. General observations from the study: Controls showed lower frequencies than patients for five TRBV segments, and TRBV5-6, TRBV5-1 and TRBV20-1 were among these.

Unique molecular identifiers were present in the TCR beta cDNA libraries. TCRdb recomputed calls from the PCR reads with MiXCR, one row per CDR3 protein. Of roughly 670,000 distinct CDR3 sequences listed, over 45% are singletons. The germline CDR1 and CDR2 sequences are SQVTM and ANQGSEA. Trimming left V 0 bases short and J 5 bases short, with 14 bases between. The CDR3 runs to 15 residues. The chain combines TRBV29-1 with TRBJ2-1; D ambiguous. This clonotype was obtained from a girl aged 2-10 years with multiple sclerosis. Material for sequencing was blood. CDR3 in DNA: TGCAGCGTTGAAGAGGATGGGTCCGATCACAATGAGCAGTTCTTC. This sequence encodes CSVEEDGSDHNEQFF.